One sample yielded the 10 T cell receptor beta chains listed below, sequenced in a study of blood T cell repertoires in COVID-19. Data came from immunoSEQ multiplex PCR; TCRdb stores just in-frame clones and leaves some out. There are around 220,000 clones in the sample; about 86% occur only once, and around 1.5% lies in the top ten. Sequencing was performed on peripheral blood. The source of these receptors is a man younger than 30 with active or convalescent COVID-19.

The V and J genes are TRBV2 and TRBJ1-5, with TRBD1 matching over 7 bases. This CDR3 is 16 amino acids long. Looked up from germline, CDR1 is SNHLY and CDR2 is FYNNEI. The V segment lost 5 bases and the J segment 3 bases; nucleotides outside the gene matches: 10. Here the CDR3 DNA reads TGTGCCAGCAGTTATGATACAGGGGACTTCAATCAGCCCCAGCATTTT. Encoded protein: CASSYDTGDFNQPQHF.

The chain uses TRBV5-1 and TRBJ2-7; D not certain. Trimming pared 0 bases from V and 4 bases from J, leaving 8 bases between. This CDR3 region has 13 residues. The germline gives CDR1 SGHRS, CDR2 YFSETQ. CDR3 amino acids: CASSLGNLYEQYF. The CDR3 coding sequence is TGCGCCAGCAGCTTGGGTAACTTATACGAGCAGTACTTC.

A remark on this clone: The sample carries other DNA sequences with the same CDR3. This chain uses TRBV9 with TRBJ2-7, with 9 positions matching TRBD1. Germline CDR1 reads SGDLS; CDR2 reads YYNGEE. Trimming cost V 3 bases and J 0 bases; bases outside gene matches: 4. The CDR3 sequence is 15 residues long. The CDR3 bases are TGTGCCAGCAGCGCGGGACAGGGCGGCTCCTACGAGCAGTACTTC. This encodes CASSAGQGGSYEQYF.

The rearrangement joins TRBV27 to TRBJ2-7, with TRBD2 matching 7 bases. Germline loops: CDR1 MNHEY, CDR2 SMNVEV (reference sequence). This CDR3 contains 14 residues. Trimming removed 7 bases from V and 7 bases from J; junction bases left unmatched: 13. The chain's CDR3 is CASTPLGGTGEQYF. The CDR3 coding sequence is TGTGCCAGCACCCCATTGGGGGGGACCGGTGAGCAGTACTTC.

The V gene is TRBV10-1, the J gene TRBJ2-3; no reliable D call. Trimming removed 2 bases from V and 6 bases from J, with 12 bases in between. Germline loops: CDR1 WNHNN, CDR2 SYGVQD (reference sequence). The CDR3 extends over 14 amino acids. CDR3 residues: CASSETNPGDTQYF. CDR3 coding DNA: TGCGCCAGCAGTGAGACTAACCCCGGGGATACGCAGTATTTT.

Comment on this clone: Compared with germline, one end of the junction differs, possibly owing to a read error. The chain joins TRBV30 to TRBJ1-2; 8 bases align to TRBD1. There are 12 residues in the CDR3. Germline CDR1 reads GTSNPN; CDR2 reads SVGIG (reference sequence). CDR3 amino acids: CARRTGLHGYTF. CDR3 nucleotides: TGTGCCCGGAGGACAGGGCTGCATGGCTACACCTTC.

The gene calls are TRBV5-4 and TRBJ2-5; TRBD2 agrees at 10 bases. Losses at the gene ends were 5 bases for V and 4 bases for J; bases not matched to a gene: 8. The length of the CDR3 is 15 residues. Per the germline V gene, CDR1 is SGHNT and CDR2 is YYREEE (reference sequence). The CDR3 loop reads CASSPGLAESETQYF. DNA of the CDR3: TGTGCCAGCAGTCCTGGACTAGCGGAATCAGAGACCCAGTACTTC.

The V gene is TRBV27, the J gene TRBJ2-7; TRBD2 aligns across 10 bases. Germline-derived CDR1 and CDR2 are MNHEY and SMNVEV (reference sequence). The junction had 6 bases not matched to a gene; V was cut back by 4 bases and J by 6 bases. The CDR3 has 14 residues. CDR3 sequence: CASSSLAGAGEQYF. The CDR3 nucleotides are TGTGCCAGCAGTTCCCTAGCGGGAGCGGGCGAGCAGTACTTC.

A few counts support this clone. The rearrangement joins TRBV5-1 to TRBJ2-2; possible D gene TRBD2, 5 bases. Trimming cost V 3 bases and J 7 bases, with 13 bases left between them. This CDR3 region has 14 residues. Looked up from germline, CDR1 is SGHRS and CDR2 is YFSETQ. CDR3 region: CASSSRTEGGELFF. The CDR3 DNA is TGCGCCAGCAGCTCCCGGACTGAAGGCGGGGAGCTGTTTTTT.

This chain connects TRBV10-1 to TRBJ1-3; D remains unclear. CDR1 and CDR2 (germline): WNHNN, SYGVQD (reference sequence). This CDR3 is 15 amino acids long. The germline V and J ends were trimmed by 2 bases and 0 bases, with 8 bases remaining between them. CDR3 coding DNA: TGCGCCAGCAGTGAGAGTGGCATCTCTGGAAACACCATATATTTT. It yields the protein CASSESGISGNTIYF.